This T cell receptor (beta chain) was recorded in a study of CD8 T cells in Susac syndrome. The RNA input was roughly 0.45 to 1 ug, and it was reverse transcribed with random hexamers. It was immunoSEQ multiplex PCR that amplified TCR beta CDR3 across 54 Vbeta and 13 Jbeta. MiXCR, run by TCRdb on the immunoSEQ multiplex PCR reads, gives a single entry per CDR3 protein. The sample contains about 250,000 distinct CDR3 sequences, roughly 93% of which appear only once. Germline CDR1 and CDR2: MDHEN and SYDVKM. The CDR3 covers 14 residues. Germline trimming cut 7 bases from V and 5 bases from J; bases unmatched to any gene: 8.

This chain links TRBV28 with TRBJ1-5; TRBD1 matches 7 bases. This sequence originates from a human donor with multiple sclerosis. The sequencing sample was made of CD4+ T cells from PBMCs. The CDR3 here is CASNDREWYQPQHF. Here the CDR3 DNA reads TGTGCCAGCAACGACAGGGAGTGGTATCAGCCCCAGCATTTT.